This entry lists 3 T cell receptor beta chains sequenced from one sample in a study of T cell responses to AZD1222 COVID-19 vaccine. Clones were read by immunoSEQ multiplex PCR, and TCRdb kept only the in-frame ones, dropping some. The sample shows about 140,000 clones, less than 95% of them seen only once. The material was peripheral blood, obtained 28 days after the second dose of the MenACWY control vaccine. These receptors were taken from an adult who received the MenACWY meningococcal vaccine as a control.

The chain employs TRBV6-4 and TRBJ2-7, with 9 bases aligning to TRBD2. Germline V lookup: CDR1 MRHNA, CDR2 SNTAGT. V was clipped by 4 bases and J by 7 bases; unmatched bases: 8. The CDR3 consists of 14 residues. The CDR3 protein is CASSVNDAGGEQYF. The CDR3 DNA follows: TGTGCCAGCAGTGTAAACGACGCGGGAGGGGAGCAGTACTTC.

The V gene is TRBV5-4, the J gene TRBJ2-3; 8 bases are shared with TRBD1. Looked up from germline, CDR1 is SGHNT and CDR2 is YYREEE (reference sequence). V gave up 3 bases and J gave up 1 base; unmatched junction bases: 1. This CDR3 region has 14 residues. CDR3 nucleotide sequence: TGTGCCAGCAGCTCACAGGGGGGCACAGATACGCAGTATTTT. This encodes CASSSQGGTDTQYF.

The chain links TRBV11-1 to TRBJ2-3; 10 bases are shared with TRBD1. The CDR3 is 16 residues long. The germline V gene encodes CDR1 SGHAT and CDR2 FQDESV (reference sequence). J lost 2 bases, V lost 5 bases, and 7 bases had no gene match. CDR3 residues: CASSPGTGVLTDTQYF. CDR3 DNA sequence: TGTGCCAGCAGCCCCGGGACAGGGGTTCTCACAGATACGCAGTATTTT.